What follows are 17 T cell receptor beta chains derived from one specimen sequenced in a study of molecular identifiers for immune sequencing clone quantification. One entry per CDR3 protein results from TCRdb running MiXCR on the PCR reads. The sample has approximately 93,000 distinct CDR3 sequences, 25% seen once. Sequenced: naive CD8+ T cells from blood, with Jurkat cell RNA spiked in. Subset given: FACS-sorted CD8+CD4-CCR7+CD45RA+ naive T cells. These receptors originate from a human donor in good health. Some libraries in this study had Jurkat cell RNA spiked in.

V gene TRBV12-3 or TRBV12-4 combines with J gene TRBJ1-5, with D unclear. V lost 6 bases and J 7 bases, leaving 16 bases between the germline ends. This CDR3 is 14 amino acids long. CDR3 sequence: CASSPRGIGQPQHF. The CDR3 coding sequence is TGTGCCAGCAGCCCACGCGGGATAGGGCAGCCCCAGCATTTT.

The V and J genes are TRBV7-6 and TRBJ1-3; D ambiguous. The germline V gene has CDR1 SGHVS and CDR2 FNYEAQ. The CDR3 covers 13 residues. Trimming removed 5 bases at V and 2 bases at J, with 7 bases between. The CDR3 loop is CASSTPPGNTIYF. The CDR3 DNA follows: TGTGCCAGCAGCACACCCCCTGGAAACACCATATATTTT.

This rearrangement joins TRBV2 to TRBJ2-1; weak D call: TRBD2 (5 bases). V lost 2 bases and J lost 7, with 15 bases in between. Germline values: CDR1 SNHLY, CDR2 FYNNEI. The CDR3 consists of 15 residues. CDR3 DNA: TGTGCCAGCAGTGAAAGGTTCGTCGGGGTAAATGAGCAGTTCTTC. This sequence encodes CASSERFVGVNEQFF.

This clonotype was detected a few times. The V call is TRBV12-3 or TRBV12-4, the J call TRBJ2-7, with a weak D call TRBD2 (6 bases). The V end was cut by 6 bases, the J end by 3 bases, with 12 bases between. This CDR3 region has 13 residues. CDR3 DNA: TGTGCCAGCAGGGGGGGTCAACACTACGAGCAGTACTTC. Its protein product is CASRGGQHYEQYF.

This clonotype was picked up many times. The chain has TRBV29-1 and TRBJ1-1; D gene ambiguous. In germline, CDR1 is SQVTM, CDR2 ANQGSEA. This CDR3 contains 10 residues. The ends were cut back, 4 bases at V and 6 bases at J, with 6 bases in the middle. CDR3 nucleotides: TGCAGCGTTGTACGAGCTGAAGCTTTCTTT. Translation gives CSVVRAEAFF. Full variable domain (rest looked up from reference TRBV29-1 and TRBJ1-1): SAVISQKPSRDICQRGTSLTIQCQVDSQVTMMFWYRQQPGQSLTLIATANQGSEATYESGFVIDKFPISRPNLTFSTLTVSNMSPEDSSIYLCSVVRAEAFFGQGTRLTVV.

This clonotype was seen a few times. Since no conserved phenylalanine or tryptophan closes the CDR3, a read error is the likely cause. J is TRBJ2-7 and V is TRBV14; no firm D call. There are 13 residues in the CDR3. V lost 3 bases, J lost 2 bases, and 8 bases lay in between. Germline-derived CDR1 and CDR2 are SGHDN and FVKESK. CDR3 nucleotides: TGTGCCAGCAGCCACGGTGGGCCCTACGAGCAGTACCTC. Translation: CASSHGGPYEQYL.

This clonotype has a handful of counts. The V call is TRBV6-5, the J call TRBJ2-2; 10 bases fit TRBD1. V lost 5 bases, J lost 5 bases, and 5 bases stayed unmatched. Germline-derived CDR1 and CDR2 are MNHEY and SVGAGI. This CDR3 comprises 15 residues. This CDR3 is CASSKGQGTTGELFF. CDR3 nucleotide sequence: TGTGCCAGCAGTAAGGGACAGGGGACGACCGGGGAGCTGTTTTTT.

The rearrangement joins TRBV7-9 to TRBJ2-2, with TRBD2 matching 12 bases. This CDR3 region has 17 residues. CDR1 is SEHNR and CDR2 is FQNEAQ in the germline V gene (reference sequence). Trimming removed 3 bases from V and 2 bases from J; junction bases left unmatched: 4. The CDR3 sequence is CASSLRTSGINTGELFF. DNA for the CDR3: TGTGCCAGCAGCTTGAGGACTAGCGGGATTAACACCGGGGAGCTGTTTTTT.

J is TRBJ2-5 and V is TRBV19; 15 bases are shared with TRBD2. Germline V CDR1 and CDR2: LNHDA, SQIVND (reference sequence). CDR3 size: 17 residues. V dropped 5 bases and J dropped 4; count of bases not matched to a gene: 8. In DNA, the CDR3 is TGTGCCAGTAGTCCGGGACTAGCGGGGGGACTGGGAGAGACCCAGTACTTC. This encodes CASSPGLAGGLGETQYF.

This clonotype was detected ten times or more. This sequence joins TRBV5-5 and TRBJ1-1; 8 positions match TRBD1. This CDR3 has 14 residues. V lost 3 bases to trimming and J lost 3 bases; unmatched junction nucleotides: 4. Germline CDR1 SGHKS, CDR2 YYEKEE (reference sequence). The CDR3 sequence is CASSWTGPHTEAFF. The CDR3 DNA reads TGTGCCAGCAGCTGGACAGGGCCCCACACTGAAGCTTTCTTT.

The gene calls are TRBV13 and TRBJ2-1; D is unclear. The CDR3 loop spans 13 amino acids. Deletions cut 3 bases from V and 0 bases from J, with 3 bases between. CDR1 and CDR2 from the germline V gene are PRHDT and FYEKMQ (reference sequence). CDR3 in amino acids: CASSFPSYNEQFF. The CDR3, as DNA: TGTGCCAGCAGCTTTCCCTCCTACAATGAGCAGTTCTTC.

This clonotype has more than one count but fewer than ten. The chain is built from TRBV6-2 or TRBV6-3 and TRBJ2-1; TRBD2 matches at 9 bases. V was clipped by 10 bases and J by 3 bases; unmatched bases: 7. The CDR3 totals 14 residues. Germline values: CDR1 MNHEY, CDR2 SVGEGT. Here the CDR3 DNA reads TGTGCCACCGAGACTAGCGGCAACTACAATGAGCAGTTCTTC. Its protein product is CATETSGNYNEQFF.

This clonotype has at least ten counts. The chain recombines TRBV11-2 with TRBJ2-3; D unclear. The CDR3 consists of 13 residues. Trimming shortened V by 4 bases and J by 4 bases, and 9 bases separated the two germline ends. CDR1 is SGHAT and CDR2 is FQNNGV in the germline V gene. The CDR3 reads CASSSPPADTQYF. The CDR3 bases are TGTGCCAGCAGCTCTCCCCCCGCAGATACGCAGTATTTT.

The CDR3 reads CASEPMGGHGNTIYF. The CDR3 nucleotides are TGTGCTAGTGAGCCCATGGGAGGGCACGGAAACACCATATATTTT. The rearrangement uses TRBV12-5 and TRBJ1-3; D not certain. The V gene's germline CDR1 is LGHNT and CDR2 FRNRAP. Trimming stripped 7 bases from V and 4 bases from J, with 17 bases between. CDR3 length equals 15 residues.

The chain employs TRBV14 and TRBJ2-1; either TRBD1 or TRBD2 may supply D (6 bases each). The germline CDR1 and CDR2 sequences are SGHDN and FVKESK. Between the trimmed V and J ends, which lost 0 bases and 0 bases, there was a span of 12 bases. The CDR3 is 17 residues long. The CDR3 DNA follows: TGTGCCAGCAGCCAAGATCCGGGGGCGAGCTCCTACAATGAGCAGTTCTTC. Translated: CASSQDPGASSYNEQFF.

This clonotype occurred a few times. This rearrangement joins TRBV6-2 or TRBV6-3 to TRBJ2-7; 11 bases agree with TRBD2. V lost 7 bases, J lost 2 bases, and 4 bases stayed unmatched. CDR3 length equals 14 residues. CDR1 is MNHEY, CDR2 SVGEGT, per germline. The CDR3 DNA follows: TGTGCCAGCACCCCTAGCGGGGGGACCTACGAGCAGTACTTC. Translated: CASTPSGGTYEQYF.

The chain has TRBV3-2 and TRBJ1-5; TRBD1 was called by the table and not checked on the DNA. TRBV3-2 is a pseudogene. The CDR3 has 18 residues. The CDR3 DNA follows: TGTGCCAGCAGCCAAGGACGTCCGGGACAGGGGAGAACTCAGCCCCAGCATTTT. As protein: CASSQGRPGQGRTQPQHF.